This entry is about one T cell receptor (beta chain). The sample belongs to a study of monozygotic twins with inflammatory bowel disease. The germline gives CDR1 KGHSH, CDR2 LQKENI. The CDR3 spans 12 residues. From the 5' RACE reads, TCRdb lists one entry per CDR3 protein and no DNA. This sample's clone table lists fewer than 110,000 distinct CDR3 sequences. The receptor comes from a human donor with ulcerative colitis or Crohn's disease, or a healthy co-twin of an affected twin (not recorded which). This chain uses TRBV18 with TRBJ2-1; there is no DNA to check the TCRdb D call of TRBD1. The source material was blood. CDR3 loop: CASSPTGHEQFF. Filled out from reference TRBV18 and TRBJ2-1, the complete variable domain reads NAGVMQNPRHLVRRRGQEARLRCSPMKGHSHVYWYRQLPEEGLKFMVYLQKENIIDESGMPKERFSAEFPKEGPSILRIQQVVRGDSAAYFCASSPTGHEQFFGPGTRLTVL.